This is a list of T cell receptor beta chains from one sample in a study of cytomegalovirus exposure and HLA in healthy donors. TCRdb keeps only in-frame clones here, not all; method: immunoSEQ multiplex PCR. Among 250,000 to 350,000 clones listed, around 86% were seen once. The sequenced sample consisted of PBMCs. The receptors were sampled from a middle-aged man in good health and CMV-seropositive. CDR3s include the opening cysteine and the closing phenylalanine or tryptophan. The order of the fields is J gene, V gene, clone size, D gene, CDR3 DNA, CDR3 protein. The D gene is left open where the match is weak. Some rows have no size entry. The others give once, few or many, or a class for an expanded clone.

>TRBJ2-4|TRBV5-1|.|TRBD1
TGCGCCAGCAGCTTGGACAGGGGGAAGGTCATTCAGTACTTC
CASSLDRGKVIQYF
>TRBJ1-5|TRBV27|.|.
TGTGCCAGCAGTTTCCTCGGGACTGGCAATCAGCCCCAGCATTTT
CASSFLGTGNQPQHF
>TRBJ2-2|TRBV7-8|.|TRBD1
TGTGCCAGCAGGGCCGGGACAGGGGATGCCGGGGAGCTGTTTTTT
CASRAGTGDAGELFF
>TRBJ2-3|TRBV4-3|few|.
TGCGCCAGCAGCCCCGGAGCTGTTGATACGCAGTATTTT
CASSPGAVDTQYF
>TRBJ1-5|TRBV28|once|TRBD1
TGTGCCAGCAGTTTATTACAGGGGTTTAGCAATCAGCCCCAGCATTTT
CASSLLQGFSNQPQHF
>TRBJ2-3|TRBV29-1|.|.
TGCAGCGTTGAACCTCAACTCGGACAGAGCACAGATACGCAGTATTTT
CSVEPQLGQSTDTQYF
>TRBJ2-1|TRBV9|.|TRBD1
TGTGCCAGCAGCGTAGAAACAGGGGGCGCAGAGCAGTTCTTC
CASSVETGGAEQFF
>TRBJ2-5|TRBV28|once|.
TGTGCCAGCAGTTCCGGACAGGAGCGGGAAGAGACCCAGTACTTC
CASSSGQEREETQYF
>TRBJ2-2|TRBV5-4|once|TRBD2
TGTGCCAGCAGCCCACCTAGCGGGAGAGGAACCGGGGAGCTGTTTTTT
CASSPPSGRGTGELFF
>TRBJ2-5|TRBV7-9|.|.
TGTGCCAGCAGCTTAGGGTACAGGGAACAAGAGACCCAGTACTTC
CASSLGYREQETQYF
>TRBJ1-3|TRBV18|.|.
TGTGCCAGCTCACAGCAGGGTTCTGGAAACACCATATATTTT
CASSQQGSGNTIYF
>TRBJ2-1|TRBV12-5|.|.
TGTGCTAGTGGTTTGTCGGGGGGCCGGAATGAGCAGTTCTTC
CASGLSGGRNEQFF
>TRBJ2-1|TRBV5-1|.|.
TGCGCCAGCAGCGTGGAGGGCAGGGGCTCCTACAATGAGCAGTTCTTC
CASSVEGRGSYNEQFF
>TRBJ1-6|TRBV5-4|.|.
TGTGCCAGCAGCAATAGAAGAATTAACGCACCCCTCCACTTT
CASSNRRINAPLHF
>TRBJ2-7|TRBV6-5|.|TRBD2
TGTGCCAGCAGACTCGGACTAGCGGGAGTATACGAGCAGTACTTC
CASRLGLAGVYEQYF
>TRBJ2-5|TRBV5-4|.|.
TGTGCCAGCAGCTTTACCAGACAAGAGACCCAGTACTTC
CASSFTRQETQYF
>TRBJ2-7|TRBV4-2|.|.
TGTGCCAGCAGGCAAGACGGGGGACGGGCATACGAGCAGTACTTC
CASRQDGGRAYEQYF
>TRBJ2-7|TRBV19|.|TRBD1
TGTGCCAGTAGCTCGACAGGGGATTATTTATACGAGCAGTACTTC
CASSSTGDYLYEQYF
>TRBJ2-3|TRBV1|once|.
TGCACCAGCAGCCGGGCCGCTAGCGGGAGTAGGGATACGCAGTATTTT
CTSSRAASGSRDTQYF
>TRBJ1-3|TRBV9|.|.
TGTGCCAGCAGCGTAGATGGCTTATTTGGAAACACCATATATTTT
CASSVDGLFGNTIYF
>TRBJ1-1|TRBV27|.|.
TGTGCCAGCAGTTTAGGGGGCGGGAGAGGGAACACTGAAGCTTTCTTT
CASSLGGGRGNTEAFF
>TRBJ2-5|TRBV25-1|.|.
TGTGCCAGCAGTGACGGAGAGCGCCTCCAAGAGACCCAGTACTTC
CASSDGERLQETQYF